The text below deals with one T cell receptor (beta chain). The sample comes from a study of monozygotic twins with inflammatory bowel disease. The CDR3 has 15 amino acids. Per germline, CDR1 LNHDA and CDR2 SQIVND (reference sequence). TCRdb reprocessed the 5' RACE reads, keeping one entry per CDR3 protein, no DNA. In total, the table holds fewer than 200,000 distinct CDR3 sequences. Source material: blood. The receptor comes from a human donor with ulcerative colitis or Crohn's disease, or a healthy co-twin of an affected twin (not recorded which). The chain joins TRBV19 to TRBJ2-1; as DNA is missing, the TRBD1 call by TCRdb cannot be tested. The CDR3 here is CASSIRGTGYNEQFF.